The rows below give T cell receptor beta chains drawn from one sample of a study of blood T cell repertoires in COVID-19. This table comes from immunoSEQ multiplex PCR, and its TCRdb copy is limited to in-frame clones, with some not included. This sample carries about 68,000 clones, approximately 85% of them seen once, and the ten largest clones take roughly 20%. Sequenced: peripheral blood. All receptors come from a man aged 45-65 years with acute or convalescent COVID-19. Each CDR3 is given with its conserved first and last residue.

j_gene,v_gene,len,CDR3aa
TRBJ2-2,TRBV4-1,18,CASSLHMPDFANTGELFF
TRBJ2-6,TRBV7-8,15,CASSPDSVGANVLTF
TRBJ2-5,TRBV24-1,14,CATSDRQGKTAQYF
TRBJ2-1,TRBV4-2,18,CASSPSVLAGDSYNEQFF
TRBJ2-3,TRBV4-1,15,CASSQDLGHTDTQYF
TRBJ2-1,TRBV9,16,CASGIPDRGGYNEQFF
TRBJ2-2,TRBV5-6,14,CASTWGANTGELFF
TRBJ2-3,TRBV11-3,13,CASSLGSGDTQYF
TRBJ1-5,TRBV12-3/TRBV12-4,13,CASSSDSGQPQHF
TRBJ1-3,TRBV11-2,17,CASSMWTSLPSGNTIYF
TRBJ1-5,TRBV27,15,CASSRTYQGNQPQHF
TRBJ1-2,TRBV5-5,13,CASSLEENYGYTF
TRBJ1-6,TRBV5-1,14,CASREGTYNSPLHF
TRBJ2-5,TRBV7-6,15,CASRPTSGDQETQYF
TRBJ2-3,TRBV18,15,CASSPSAGGPDTQYF
TRBJ1-6,TRBV30,13,CAWSVGGNSPLHF
TRBJ1-1,TRBV14,14,CASSQTGFVAEAFF
TRBJ2-5,TRBV19,13,CASKGQGKETQYF
TRBJ2-3,TRBV12-2,14,CASRFLRGRDTQYF
TRBJ1-1,TRBV6-5,13,CASSDNLNTEAFF
TRBJ2-1,TRBV24-1,14,CAISRGATYNEQFF
TRBJ2-5,TRBV12-3/TRBV12-4,12,CASSLTQETQYF
TRBJ2-3,TRBV6-2/TRBV6-3,20,CASSYPVALQDGESTDTQYF
TRBJ2-4,TRBV20-1,12,CSASERGNIQYF
TRBJ1-5,TRBV5-1,14,CASSLDRKAQPQHF
TRBJ1-6,TRBV11-2,14,CASASQGQNSPLHF
TRBJ2-5,TRBV5-4,15,CASSLGAGDVSSQYF
TRBJ2-5,TRBV5-1,15,CASSSGQGYGETQYF
TRBJ2-2,TRBV7-3,15,CATRRGPVDTGELFF
TRBJ1-1,TRBV21-1,14,CASTTGVRGTEAFF
TRBJ2-7,TRBV6-5,14,CASTPKGGGYEQYF
TRBJ1-2,TRBV5-1,14,CASSLVGQDYGYTF
TRBJ2-3,TRBV5-1,14,CASSLAQVTDTQYF
TRBJ2-3,TRBV5-1,16,CASSLYPSGGRDTQYF
TRBJ1-2,TRBV24-1,12,CATSDHRGGYTF
TRBJ1-1,TRBV2,16,CASARGWGALMTEAFF
TRBJ1-5,TRBV24-1,16,CATSEPGTPSNQPQHF
TRBJ2-5,TRBV11-2,13,CASSPDTQETQYF
TRBJ2-6,TRBV2,16,CASSRDRVFGANVLTF
TRBJ2-3,TRBV9,15,CASSTNPEAPNTQYF
TRBJ1-4,TRBV28,18,CASKNRGFRWPTNEKLFF
TRBJ2-5,TRBV6-4,16,CASSDWSSGLQETQYF
TRBJ2-1,TRBV5-4,16,CASSLTGTRSVNEQFF
TRBJ1-4,TRBV4-1,18,CASSQKHMGFATNEKLFF
TRBJ2-5,TRBV12-3/TRBV12-4,13,CATSAGVWVTQYF
TRBJ2-1,TRBV30,15,CAWSPLAGGYNEQFF
TRBJ2-4,TRBV10-3,12,CAISMTGDIQYF
TRBJ1-4,TRBV2,16,CASSVQGAFLGEKLFF